Sequencing of this T cell receptor beta chain was carried out in a study of regulatory T cells in long-lasting Graves disease. Regarding time point: persistent/refractory GD, antithyroid drugs over 5 years with positive TRAb. After RNA was extracted from PBMCs, the TCR library was made from it. Graves' disease diagnosis used American Thyroid Association guidelines. This clonotype was found many times. Its antigen is not known. Overall study findings and caveats: Lower TCR diversity was seen in persistent Graves' patients than in newly diagnosed ones. Comparison showed that persistent patients shared more public clonotypes (fewer than 3,000) than new patients (roughly 970). Favoring TRBV28, TRBJ1-2 and TRBJ2-5 was a feature seen in persistent disease.

Assembly of TCR beta libraries relied on iRepertoire HTBI primers together with Arm-PCR of CDR3 regions. TCRdb reprocessed the multiplex PCR reads with MiXCR, giving one entry per CDR3 protein. This repertoire shows a few hundred thousand distinct CDR3 sequences, under 25% found once; its top ten account for about 6.6%. Germline CDR1 KGHDR, CDR2 SFDVKD. This CDR3 is built from 15 residues. The J segment lost 5 bases and the V segment lost 6 bases, leaving 8 bases of the junction unmatched. This receptor was taken from a female donor with Graves disease. The rearrangement joins TRBV24-1 to TRBJ1-5; 8 bases map to TRBD1. Source: peripheral blood mononuclear cells (PBMCs), taken when the disease was refractory, from a patient treated with antithyroid drugs. For the CDR3, the DNA is TGTGCCACCAGTTCGACAGGGGAGCTCGATCAGCCCCAGCATTTT. It encodes CATSSTGELDQPQHF.